The rows below give T cell receptor beta chains drawn from one sample of a study of cytotoxic CD8 clonotypes in ibrutinib-treated CLL. Assay used: immunoSEQ multiplex PCR; TCRdb lists only in-frame clones, some missing. Of around 310,000 clones in the sample, just under 80% were seen once. The source was PBMCs, collected before ibrutinib treatment. These receptors were taken from a human donor with chronic lymphocytic leukemia. CDR3s include the opening cysteine and the closing phenylalanine or tryptophan. The order of the fields is V gene, clone size, J gene, D gene, CDR3 protein, CDR3 DNA. A D gene is named only where the DNA matches it firmly. Rows give clone size only sometimes, using once, few, many, or a class for an expanded clone.

>TRBV7-9|-|TRBJ1-1|-
CASSLGRGSDTEAFF
TGTGCCAGCAGCTTAGGAAGGGGGAGTGACACTGAAGCTTTCTTT
>TRBV7-9|-|TRBJ2-2|TRBD2
CASSTPRREGNTGELFF
TGTGCCAGCAGCACGCCGCGGCGGGAGGGGAACACCGGGGAGCTGTTTTTT
>TRBV11-1|-|TRBJ2-3|TRBD2
CASSLAWGLAGGSYTQYF
TGTGCCAGCAGCTTAGCGTGGGGACTAGCGGGAGGGTCCTATACGCAGTATTTT
>TRBV2|once|TRBJ2-1|-
CASSEAQGGEQFF
TGTGCCAGCAGTGAAGCGCAGGGGGGTGAGCAGTTCTTC
>TRBV9|-|TRBJ2-1|TRBD2
CASSTRTSGNNEQFF
TGTGCCAGCAGTACAAGGACTAGCGGAAACAATGAGCAGTTCTTC
>TRBV6-1|-|TRBJ2-7|-
CASTRGAGDRYEQYF
TGTGCCAGCACCCGGGGGGCGGGAGACCGCTACGAGCAGTACTTC
>TRBV6-5|few|TRBJ1-2|TRBD1
CASRPWGQARNGYTF
TGTGCCAGCAGACCCTGGGGACAGGCGAGGAATGGCTACACCTTC
>TRBV12-5|-|TRBJ2-7|-
CASGPKGAAGTYEQYF
TGTGCTAGTGGCCCGAAAGGGGCGGCAGGGACCTACGAGCAGTACTTC
>TRBV9|many|TRBJ1-3|-
CASSALPSGPGNTIYF
TGTGCCAGCAGCGCCCTCCCTTCTGGGCCTGGAAACACCATATATTTT
>TRBV5-5|-|TRBJ2-1|TRBD2
CASSLYPGLADYNEQFF
TGTGCCAGCAGCTTATATCCGGGACTAGCGGACTACAATGAGCAGTTCTTC
>TRBV5-6|-|TRBJ1-1|-
CASSLGSDGEAFF
TGTGCCAGCAGCTTGGGGTCGGACGGTGAAGCTTTCTTT
>TRBV12-5|-|TRBJ2-2|TRBD2
CASGTAGGIITGELFF
TGTGCTAGTGGCACTGCGGGAGGGATAATCACCGGGGAGCTGTTTTTT
>TRBV30|once|TRBJ2-3|TRBD1
CAWRYRGQDTQYF
TGTGCCTGGCGTTACAGGGGACAGGATACGCAGTATTTT
>TRBV25-1|-|TRBJ1-4|TRBD1
CASSEFKGQGGEKLFF
TGTGCCAGCAGTGAATTTAAGGGACAGGGCGGTGAAAAACTGTTTTTT
>TRBV9|few|TRBJ2-7|-
CASSASGVVDEQYF
TGTGCCAGCAGCGCCTCAGGGGTCGTGGACGAGCAGTACTTC
>TRBV7-8|-|TRBJ2-3|-
CASSREGSSTDTQYF
TGTGCCAGCAGCCGAGAAGGAAGTAGCACAGATACGCAGTATTTT
>TRBV10-1|-|TRBJ2-3|TRBD2
CASSESKTSGRVDTQYF
TGCGCCAGCAGTGAGTCCAAGACTAGCGGGAGAGTGGATACGCAGTATTTT
>TRBV18|-|TRBJ2-7|-
CASSKDTSSYEQYF
TGTGCCAGCTCCAAGGACACTAGCTCCTACGAGCAGTACTTC
>TRBV27|-|TRBJ1-5|TRBD1
CASRSYQGAKRGPNQPQHF
TGTGCCAGCAGATCTTATCAGGGGGCAAAACGAGGGCCCAATCAGCCCCAGCATTTT
>TRBV5-1|-|TRBJ2-5|-
CASSLLWETQYF
TGCGCCAGCAGCTTGTTGTGGGAGACCCAGTACTTC
>TRBV5-1|-|TRBJ1-5|TRBD1
CASSFEGQTNQPQHF
TGCGCCAGCAGCTTTGAGGGACAGACGAATCAGCCCCAGCATTTT
>TRBV5-1|-|TRBJ2-5|TRBD1
CASSPDRQTQYF
TGCGCCAGCAGCCCGGACAGGCAGACCCAGTACTTC
>TRBV9|-|TRBJ2-3|TRBD2
CASSVGGLAGYTDTQYF
TGTGCCAGCAGCGTAGGGGGACTAGCGGGATACACAGATACGCAGTATTTT
>TRBV4-3|-|TRBJ1-2|-
CASSQEVTRTASNYGYTF
TGCGCCAGCAGCCAAGAGGTCACCCGGACAGCGTCTAACTATGGCTACACCTTC
>TRBV7-2|few|TRBJ2-7|-
CASSLGSSPTEQYF
TGTGCCAGCAGCTTAGGTTCCAGCCCAACCGAGCAGTACTTC
>TRBV6-5|-|TRBJ2-7|TRBD2
CASSYSGTSLYEQYF
TGTGCCAGCAGTTACTCCGGGACTAGCCTCTACGAGCAGTACTTC
>TRBV4-2|-|TRBJ1-5|-
CASSQDRGYQPQHF
TGTGCCAGCAGCCAAGATCGCGGCTATCAGCCCCAGCATTTT
>TRBV9|-|TRBJ2-1|-
CASSVTGNQKAEQFF
TGTGCCAGCAGCGTGACCGGGAACCAAAAGGCTGAGCAGTTCTTC
>TRBV11-3|-|TRBJ2-7|-
CASSLRSGFSYEQYF
TGTGCCAGCAGCTTAAGGTCAGGGTTCTCCTACGAGCAGTACTTC
>TRBV5-1|-|TRBJ2-3|-
CASSLAALSGRSTDTQYF
TGCGCCAGCAGCTTGGCCGCGTTGTCAGGACGGAGCACAGATACGCAGTATTTT
>TRBV5-1|-|TRBJ2-7|-
CASRSGQTLALGRSEQYF
TGCGCCAGCAGATCGGGACAAACACTAGCCCTCGGCCGTTCCGAGCAGTACTTC
>TRBV19|-|TRBJ2-7|TRBD2
CASSTSGTSDSSYEQYF
TGTGCCAGTAGTACCTCCGGGACTAGCGATAGCTCCTACGAGCAGTACTTC
>TRBV11-2|-|TRBJ2-7|-
CASSLAFSYEQYF
TGTGCCAGCAGCTTAGCCTTCTCCTACGAGCAGTACTTC
>TRBV20-1|-|TRBJ2-4|-
CSARVGTVQYF
TGCAGTGCTAGAGTGGGGACCGTTCAGTACTTC
>TRBV18|few|TRBJ1-5|-
CARTDQPQHF
TGCGCACGGACTGATCAGCCCCAGCATTTT
>TRBV5-4|few|TRBJ2-7|TRBD2
CASSGLAGGSSYEQYF
TGTGCCAGTTCGGGACTAGCGGGAGGGTCCTCCTACGAGCAGTACTTC